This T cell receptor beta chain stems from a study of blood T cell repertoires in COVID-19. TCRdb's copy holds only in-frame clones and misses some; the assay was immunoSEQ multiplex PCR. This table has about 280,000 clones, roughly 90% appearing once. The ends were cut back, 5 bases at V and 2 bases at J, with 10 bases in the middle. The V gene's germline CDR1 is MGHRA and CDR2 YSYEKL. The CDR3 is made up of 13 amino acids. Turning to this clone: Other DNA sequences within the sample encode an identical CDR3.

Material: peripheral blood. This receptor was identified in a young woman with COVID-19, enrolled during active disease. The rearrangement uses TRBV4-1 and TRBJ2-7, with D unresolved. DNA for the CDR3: TGCGCCAGCAGCTCATCGTGGCCCTACGAGCAGTACTTC. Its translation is CASSSSWPYEQYF.